This T cell receptor beta chain derives from a study of shared clonotypes between healthy human individuals. Study information: Three CD4 naive, three CD4 memory, two CD8 naive and one CD8 memory plate were used per donor. The study, taken as a whole, reports: Shared clonotypes across all four donors exceeded non-shared ones in generation probability. Four donors held about 5% of naive CD4 clonotypes in common.

In regard to this clone: Its antigen is currently unknown.

The CDR3 consists of 15 residues. Per germline, CDR1 SGHTA and CDR2 FQGNSA. V lost 6 bases, J lost 1 base, and 13 bases lay in between. The assay was carried out at the deep level. The method was immunoSEQ multiplex PCR; TCRdb's version includes in-frame clones alone and lacks a portion of them. The sample lists about 530,000 clones; less than 96% were seen once. The source material was naive CD4+ T cells sorted from blood. Indicated subset: CD45RA+ positively selected. This receptor was obtained from a young woman in good health. V usage is TRBV7-2 and J usage is TRBJ2-1; TRBD2 is a possible D gene (6 bases). CDR3 DNA: TGTGCCAGCAGAGCAAGCGGGCTTTCCTACAATGAGCAGTTCTTC. As protein: CASRASGLSYNEQFF.